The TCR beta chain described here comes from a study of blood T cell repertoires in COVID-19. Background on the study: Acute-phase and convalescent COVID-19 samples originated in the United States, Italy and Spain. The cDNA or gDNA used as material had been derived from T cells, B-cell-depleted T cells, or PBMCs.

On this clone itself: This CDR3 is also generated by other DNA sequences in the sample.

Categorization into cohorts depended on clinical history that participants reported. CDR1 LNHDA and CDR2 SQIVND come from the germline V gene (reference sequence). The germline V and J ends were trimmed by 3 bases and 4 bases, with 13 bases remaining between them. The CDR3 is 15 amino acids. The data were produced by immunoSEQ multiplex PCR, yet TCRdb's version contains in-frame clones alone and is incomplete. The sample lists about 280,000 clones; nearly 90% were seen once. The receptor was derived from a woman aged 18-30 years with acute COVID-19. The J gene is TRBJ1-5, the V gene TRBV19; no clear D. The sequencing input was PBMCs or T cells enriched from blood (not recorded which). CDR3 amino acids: CASSIAQVSNQPQHF. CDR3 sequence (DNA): TGTGCCAGTAGTATCGCTCAGGTTTCAAATCAGCCCCAGCATTTT.